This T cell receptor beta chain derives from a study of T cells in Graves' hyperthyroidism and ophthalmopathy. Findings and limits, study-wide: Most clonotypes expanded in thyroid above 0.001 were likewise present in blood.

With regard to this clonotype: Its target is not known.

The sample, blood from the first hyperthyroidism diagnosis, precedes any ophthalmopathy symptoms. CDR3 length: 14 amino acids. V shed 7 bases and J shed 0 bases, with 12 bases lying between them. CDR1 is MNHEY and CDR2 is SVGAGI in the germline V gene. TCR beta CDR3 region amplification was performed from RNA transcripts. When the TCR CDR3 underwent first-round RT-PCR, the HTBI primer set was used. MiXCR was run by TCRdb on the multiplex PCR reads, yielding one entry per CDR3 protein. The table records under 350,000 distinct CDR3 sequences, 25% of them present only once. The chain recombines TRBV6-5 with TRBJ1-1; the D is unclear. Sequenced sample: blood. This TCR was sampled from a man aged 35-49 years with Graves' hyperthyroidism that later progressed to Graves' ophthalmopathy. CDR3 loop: CASIIHDMNTEAFF. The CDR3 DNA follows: TGTGCCAGCATTATACATGACATGAACACTGAAGCTTTCTTT.